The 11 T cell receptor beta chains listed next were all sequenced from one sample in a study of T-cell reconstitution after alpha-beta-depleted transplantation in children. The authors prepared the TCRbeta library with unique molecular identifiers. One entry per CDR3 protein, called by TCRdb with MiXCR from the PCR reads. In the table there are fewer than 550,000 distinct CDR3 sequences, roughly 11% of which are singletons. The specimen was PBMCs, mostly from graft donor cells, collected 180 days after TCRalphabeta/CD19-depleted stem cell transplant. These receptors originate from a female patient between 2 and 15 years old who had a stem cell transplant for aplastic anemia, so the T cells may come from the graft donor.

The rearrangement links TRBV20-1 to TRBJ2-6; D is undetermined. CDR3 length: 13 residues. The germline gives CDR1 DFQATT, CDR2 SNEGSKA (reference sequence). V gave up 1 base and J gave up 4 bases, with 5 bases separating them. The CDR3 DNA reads TGCAGTGCTAGAGTATCGGGGGCCAACGTCCTGACTTTC. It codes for CSARVSGANVLTF.

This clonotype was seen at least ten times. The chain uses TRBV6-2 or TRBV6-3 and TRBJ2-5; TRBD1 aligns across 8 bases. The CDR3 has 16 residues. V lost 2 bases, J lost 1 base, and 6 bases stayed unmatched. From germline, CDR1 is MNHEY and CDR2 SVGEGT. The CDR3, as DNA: TGTGCCAGCAGTTACACCAGGACAGGGATCCAAGAGACCCAGTACTTC. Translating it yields CASSYTRTGIQETQYF.

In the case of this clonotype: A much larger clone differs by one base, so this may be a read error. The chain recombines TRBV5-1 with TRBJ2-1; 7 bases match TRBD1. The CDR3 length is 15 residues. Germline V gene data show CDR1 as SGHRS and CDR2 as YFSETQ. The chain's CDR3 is CASSVTGTADNEEFF. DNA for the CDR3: TGCGCCAGCAGCGTTACCGGGACAGCAGACAATGAGGAGTTCTTC. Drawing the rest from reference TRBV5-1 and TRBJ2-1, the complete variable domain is KAGVTQTPRYLIKTRGQQVTLSCSPISGHRSVSWYQQTPGQGLQFLFEYFSETQRNKGNFPGRFSGRQFSNSRSEMNVSTLELGDSALYLCASSVTGTADNEEFFGPGTRLTVL.

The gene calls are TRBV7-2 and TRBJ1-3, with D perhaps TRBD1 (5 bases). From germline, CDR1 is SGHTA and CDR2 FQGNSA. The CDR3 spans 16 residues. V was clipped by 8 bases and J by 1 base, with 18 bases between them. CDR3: CASSGHPTGSGNTIYF. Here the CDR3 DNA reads TGTGCCAGCTCCGGACACCCGACGGGGTCTGGAAACACCATATATTTT.

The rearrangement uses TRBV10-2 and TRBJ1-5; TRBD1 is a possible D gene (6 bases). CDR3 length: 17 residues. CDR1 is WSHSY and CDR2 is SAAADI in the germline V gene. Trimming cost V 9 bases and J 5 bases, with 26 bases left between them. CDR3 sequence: CARQLPGLRTAHQPQHF. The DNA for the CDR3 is TGCGCCAGACAGTTACCAGGTTTAAGGACAGCTCATCAGCCCCAGCATTTT.

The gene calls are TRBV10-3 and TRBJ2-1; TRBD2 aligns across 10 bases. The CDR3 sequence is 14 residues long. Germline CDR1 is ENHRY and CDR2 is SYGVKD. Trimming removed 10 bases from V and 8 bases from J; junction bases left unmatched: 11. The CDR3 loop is CATKAGGPGDEQFF. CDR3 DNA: TGTGCCACCAAAGCGGGAGGGCCGGGCGATGAGCAGTTCTTC.

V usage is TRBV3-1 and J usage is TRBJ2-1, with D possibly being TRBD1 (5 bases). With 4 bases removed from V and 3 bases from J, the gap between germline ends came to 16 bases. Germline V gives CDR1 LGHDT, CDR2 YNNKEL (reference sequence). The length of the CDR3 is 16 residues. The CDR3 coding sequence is TGTGCCAGCAGCCCTGAAGGACAATTAATCTACAATGAGCAGTTCTTC. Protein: CASSPEGQLIYNEQFF.

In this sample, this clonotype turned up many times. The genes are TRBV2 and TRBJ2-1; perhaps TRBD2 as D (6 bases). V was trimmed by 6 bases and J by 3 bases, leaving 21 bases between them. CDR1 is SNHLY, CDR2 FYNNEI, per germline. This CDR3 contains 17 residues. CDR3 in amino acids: CASRETRTFLVYNEQFF. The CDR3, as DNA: TGTGCCAGCAGGGAGACTAGGACCTTTCTAGTCTACAATGAGCAGTTCTTC.

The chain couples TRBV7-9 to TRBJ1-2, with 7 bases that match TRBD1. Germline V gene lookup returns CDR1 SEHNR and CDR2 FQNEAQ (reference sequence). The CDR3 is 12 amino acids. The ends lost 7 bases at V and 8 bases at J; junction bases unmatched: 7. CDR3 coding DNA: TGTGCCAGCAACCCGACAGGGTTAGGCTACACCTTC. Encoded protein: CASNPTGLGYTF. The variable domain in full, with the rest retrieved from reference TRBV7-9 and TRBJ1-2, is DTGVSQNPRHKITKRGQNVTFRCDPISEHNRLYWYRQTLGQGPEFLTYFQNEAQLEKSRLLSDRFSAERPKGSFSTLEIQRTEQGDSAMYLCASNPTGLGYTFGSGTRLTVV.

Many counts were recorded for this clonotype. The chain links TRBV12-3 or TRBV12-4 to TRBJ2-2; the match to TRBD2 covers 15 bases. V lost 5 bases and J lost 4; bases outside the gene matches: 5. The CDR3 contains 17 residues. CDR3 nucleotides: TGTGCCAGCAGTCCCCCGGGACTAGCGGGAGGCACCGGGGAGCTGTTTTTT. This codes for CASSPPGLAGGTGELFF.

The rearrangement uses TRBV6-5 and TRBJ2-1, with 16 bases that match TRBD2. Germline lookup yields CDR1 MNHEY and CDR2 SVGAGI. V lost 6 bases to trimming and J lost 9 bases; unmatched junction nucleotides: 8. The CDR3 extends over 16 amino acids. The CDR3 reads CASSPGTSGRATEQFF. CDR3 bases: TGTGCCAGCAGCCCCGGGACTAGCGGGAGGGCCACTGAGCAGTTCTTC.